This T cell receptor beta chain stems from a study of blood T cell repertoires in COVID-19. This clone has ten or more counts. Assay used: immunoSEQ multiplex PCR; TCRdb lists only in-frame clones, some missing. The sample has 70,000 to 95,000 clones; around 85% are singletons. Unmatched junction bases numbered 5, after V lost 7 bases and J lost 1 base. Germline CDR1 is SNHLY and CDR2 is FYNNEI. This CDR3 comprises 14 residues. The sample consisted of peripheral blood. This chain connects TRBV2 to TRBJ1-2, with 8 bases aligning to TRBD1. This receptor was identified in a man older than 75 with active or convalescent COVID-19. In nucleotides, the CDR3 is TGTGCCAGCAACAGACAGGGGTTTAACTATGGCTACACCTTC. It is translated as CASNRQGFNYGYTF. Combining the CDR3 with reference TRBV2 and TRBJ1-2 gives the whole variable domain EPEVTQTPSHQVTQMGQEVILRCVPISNHLYFYWYRQILGQKVEFLVSFYNNEISEKSEIFDDQFSVERPDGSNFTLKIRSTKLEDSAMYFCASNRQGFNYGYTFGSGTRLTVV.